This T cell receptor (beta chain) was captured by sequencing in a study of T-cell reconstitution after alpha-beta-depleted transplantation in children. Overall study findings and caveats: About two months after transplant, alpha-beta T cells reportedly came from several hundred expanded graft clones.

The CDR3 runs to 15 residues. V was pared by 3 bases and J by 5 bases, with 11 bases between. Library preparation (for TCRbeta) was performed with unique molecular identifiers. MiXCR, applied by TCRdb to the PCR reads, yields one record per CDR3 protein. Here the sample spans 200,000 to 250,000 distinct CDR3 sequences, under 8.5% being singletons. This clonotype has ten or more counts. What it binds is unknown. This TCR was sampled from a male patient between 2 and 15 years old who had a stem cell transplant for acute myeloid leukemia, so the T cells may come from the graft donor. The starting material was PBMCs, mostly from graft donor cells, obtained 360 days after TCRalphabeta/CD19-depleted stem cell transplant. The chain recombines TRBV12-3 or TRBV12-4 with TRBJ1-6; weak D call: TRBD1 (5 bases). The CDR3 region is CASSLRDSDNSPLHF. CDR3 nucleotide sequence: TGTGCCAGCAGTTTGCGAGACAGTGATAATTCACCCCTCCACTTT.